A selection of T cell receptor beta chains follows, all from one sample in a study of T cell repertoires in cytomegalovirus infection. TCRdb independently ran MiXCR on the reads; one entry per CDR3 protein. This sample has 150,000 to 160,000 distinct CDR3 sequences, with about 20% found just once. The sample comprised PBMCs. The receptors come from a human donor in good health (CMV status not recorded). Some clones in this sample may be carry-over from other donors' samples. Each CDR3 is given with its conserved first and last residue. Each record gives: V gene, D gene, clone size, J gene, CDR3 DNA, CDR3 protein. A D gene is named only where the DNA matches it firmly. Size is stated for part of the rows, as once, few or many counts, or as a class when the clone is expanded.

V gene: TRBV29-1; D gene: TRBD1; clone size: NA; J gene: TRBJ2-6; CDR3 DNA: TGCAGCGCGATGGACAGGGGGAACTCTGGGGCCAACGTCCTGACTTTC; CDR3 protein: CSAMDRGNSGANVLTF
V gene: TRBV19; D gene: TRBD1; clone size: NA; J gene: TRBJ1-5; CDR3 DNA: TGTGCCAGCGGTGGGCAGGGGGGCGGCAATCAGCCCCAGCATTTT; CDR3 protein: CASGGQGGGNQPQHF
V gene: TRBV4-1; D gene: NA; clone size: few; J gene: TRBJ2-6; CDR3 DNA: TGCGCCAGCAGCCAAGATAGGGACAGCGGGAAAGCTGGGGCCAACGTCCTGACTTTC; CDR3 protein: CASSQDRDSGKAGANVLTF
V gene: TRBV4-1; D gene: NA; clone size: NA; J gene: TRBJ1-2; CDR3 DNA: TGCGCCAGCAGCTCACCACAAAGGGGGAACTATGGCTACACCTTC; CDR3 protein: CASSSPQRGNYGYTF
V gene: TRBV24-1; D gene: TRBD1; clone size: NA; J gene: TRBJ1-5; CDR3 DNA: TGTGCCACCAGCGACAGGGACCAGCCCCAGCATTTT; CDR3 protein: CATSDRDQPQHF
V gene: TRBV27; D gene: NA; clone size: NA; J gene: TRBJ2-4; CDR3 DNA: TGTGCCAGCAGTCACATGGGGACGGGGCCAAGGATTCAGTACTTC; CDR3 protein: CASSHMGTGPRIQYF
V gene: TRBV7-9; D gene: TRBD2; clone size: few; J gene: TRBJ2-1; CDR3 DNA: TGTGCCAGCAGCTTGACTAGCGTCTACAATGAGCAGTTCTTC; CDR3 protein: CASSLTSVYNEQFF
V gene: TRBV6-6; D gene: TRBD1; clone size: NA; J gene: TRBJ1-2; CDR3 DNA: TGTGCCAGCAGTTTTACAGGGGGCAGTGGCTACACCTTC; CDR3 protein: CASSFTGGSGYTF
V gene: TRBV5-1; D gene: NA; clone size: NA; J gene: TRBJ1-1; CDR3 DNA: TGCGCCAGCAGCGCGAAGGTAAGGACGGGGAACACTGAAGCTTTCTTT; CDR3 protein: CASSAKVRTGNTEAFF
V gene: TRBV18; D gene: TRBD2; clone size: NA; J gene: TRBJ2-7; CDR3 DNA: TGTGCCAGCTCCCCCGGGACTAGAGACGAGCAGTACTTC; CDR3 protein: CASSPGTRDEQYF
V gene: TRBV12-5; D gene: TRBD1; clone size: NA; J gene: TRBJ2-7; CDR3 DNA: TGTGCTAGTGGTTTGGTCTTGGACAGGCTCTACGAGCAGTACTTC; CDR3 protein: CASGLVLDRLYEQYF
V gene: TRBV12-3/TRBV12-4; D gene: TRBD1; clone size: many; J gene: TRBJ2-7; CDR3 DNA: TGTGCCAGCAGAATAACAGGGGGCGAGCAGTACTTC; CDR3 protein: CASRITGGEQYF
V gene: TRBV7-6; D gene: NA; clone size: few; J gene: TRBJ2-2; CDR3 DNA: TGTGCCAGCAGCTGGCGGCAGGACACCGGGGAGCTGTTTTTT; CDR3 protein: CASSWRQDTGELFF
V gene: TRBV28; D gene: NA; clone size: few; J gene: TRBJ1-1; CDR3 DNA: TGTGCCAGCAGTTTAATAGGGAGGGGCACTGAAGCTTTCTTT; CDR3 protein: CASSLIGRGTEAFF
V gene: TRBV9; D gene: TRBD2; clone size: NA; J gene: TRBJ2-7; CDR3 DNA: TGTGCCAGCAGCGGACTAGGACTAGCGGGGGACTACGAGCAGTACTTC; CDR3 protein: CASSGLGLAGDYEQYF
V gene: TRBV7-2; D gene: NA; clone size: many; J gene: TRBJ1-6; CDR3 DNA: TGTGCCAGCAGCTCGGGGTCACCCCTCCACTTT; CDR3 protein: CASSSGSPLHF
V gene: TRBV6-1; D gene: TRBD1; clone size: many; J gene: TRBJ1-1; CDR3 DNA: TGTGCCATTTCGACAGGGGTAAACACTGAAGCTTTCTTT; CDR3 protein: CAISTGVNTEAFF
V gene: TRBV6-2/TRBV6-3; D gene: NA; clone size: NA; J gene: TRBJ2-3; CDR3 DNA: TGTGCCAGCAGTTACGGGGAAATGGACACAGATACGCAGTATTTT; CDR3 protein: CASSYGEMDTDTQYF
V gene: TRBV27; D gene: NA; clone size: NA; J gene: TRBJ1-2; CDR3 DNA: TGTGCCAGCAGTTTATCGGTGCTCTATGGCTACACCTTC; CDR3 protein: CASSLSVLYGYTF
V gene: TRBV7-2; D gene: NA; clone size: many; J gene: TRBJ2-5; CDR3 DNA: TGTGCCAGCAGCTTAGGACCGTCAGAGACCCAGTACTTC; CDR3 protein: CASSLGPSETQYF
V gene: TRBV28; D gene: TRBD2; clone size: few; J gene: TRBJ2-2; CDR3 DNA: TGTGCCAGCAACTCTTTACGTTCTAGCGGGGGGGTGAACACCGGGGAGCTGTTTTTT; CDR3 protein: CASNSLRSSGGVNTGELFF
V gene: TRBV13; D gene: TRBD1; clone size: many; J gene: TRBJ2-1; CDR3 DNA: TGTGCCAGCAGCTTAGCTGGACAGGGGTATAACGATGAGCAGTTCTTC; CDR3 protein: CASSLAGQGYNDEQFF
V gene: TRBV13; D gene: NA; clone size: NA; J gene: TRBJ2-7; CDR3 DNA: TGTGCCAGCAGCTTAGCAGATGGACCCTCCTACGAGCAGTACTTC; CDR3 protein: CASSLADGPSYEQYF
V gene: TRBV28; D gene: NA; clone size: few; J gene: TRBJ1-5; CDR3 DNA: TGTGCCAGCAGTTTAGGCCAAGAGCCCGGGGGTAATCAGCCCCAGCATTTT; CDR3 protein: CASSLGQEPGGNQPQHF
V gene: TRBV28; D gene: TRBD1; clone size: NA; J gene: TRBJ2-7; CDR3 DNA: TGTGCCAGCAGGCTAGACAGGGAAATGACCTACGAGCAGTACTTC; CDR3 protein: CASRLDREMTYEQYF
V gene: TRBV29-1; D gene: NA; clone size: few; J gene: TRBJ1-1; CDR3 DNA: TGCAGCGTCAATCGAGGGGCCTCGAACACTGAAGCTTTCTTT; CDR3 protein: CSVNRGASNTEAFF
V gene: TRBV28; D gene: NA; clone size: few; J gene: TRBJ1-5; CDR3 DNA: TGTGCCAGCAGTTTATCGGGGGGGGCTGGCAATCAGCCCCAGCATTTT; CDR3 protein: CASSLSGGAGNQPQHF
V gene: TRBV11-2; D gene: TRBD1; clone size: few; J gene: TRBJ1-6; CDR3 DNA: TGTGCCAGCAGCTTTGGACAGGGGGCGGACTCACCCCTCCACTTT; CDR3 protein: CASSFGQGADSPLHF
V gene: TRBV12-3/TRBV12-4; D gene: NA; clone size: NA; J gene: TRBJ2-7; CDR3 DNA: TGTGCCAGCAGGAGGGGGAACAGGCTCTACGAGCAGTACTTC; CDR3 protein: CASRRGNRLYEQYF
V gene: TRBV12-3/TRBV12-4; D gene: TRBD1; clone size: few; J gene: TRBJ1-1; CDR3 DNA: TGTGCCAGCAGGGACGGGACAGGGAGGGTTCCTGAGACTGAAGCTTTCTTT; CDR3 protein: CASRDGTGRVPETEAFF
V gene: TRBV7-6; D gene: NA; clone size: many; J gene: TRBJ2-7; CDR3 DNA: TGTGCCAGCAGCTTGGGGCTTCCAGACGGCTCCTACGAGCAGTACTTC; CDR3 protein: CASSLGLPDGSYEQYF
V gene: TRBV6-1; D gene: TRBD1; clone size: many; J gene: TRBJ2-5; CDR3 DNA: TGTGCCAGCACCCCCCGGACAGGACGAATACGGGAGACCCAGTACTTC; CDR3 protein: CASTPRTGRIRETQYF
V gene: TRBV7-2; D gene: NA; clone size: few; J gene: TRBJ1-6; CDR3 DNA: TGTGCCGGGACGACGGAACCTAATTCACCCCTCCACTTT; CDR3 protein: CAGTTEPNSPLHF
V gene: TRBV7-2; D gene: NA; clone size: NA; J gene: TRBJ2-1; CDR3 DNA: TGTGCCAGCAGCTTAGAAGGGATACCCGGCAATGAGCAGTTCTTC; CDR3 protein: CASSLEGIPGNEQFF
V gene: TRBV4-1; D gene: TRBD1; clone size: few; J gene: TRBJ1-1; CDR3 DNA: TGCGCCAGCAGCCAAGGGGACAGAGCTGAAGCTTTCTTT; CDR3 protein: CASSQGDRAEAFF
V gene: TRBV12-3/TRBV12-4; D gene: TRBD2; clone size: many; J gene: TRBJ2-5; CDR3 DNA: TGTGCCAGCAGTTTTGGAGCGGGGGGTTCAGAGACCCAGTACTTC; CDR3 protein: CASSFGAGGSETQYF
V gene: TRBV2; D gene: NA; clone size: NA; J gene: TRBJ1-6; CDR3 DNA: TGTGCCAGCAGGGGGGGACTGGCTAGAAGTGATTCACCCCTCCACTTT; CDR3 protein: CASRGGLARSDSPLHF
V gene: TRBV5-1; D gene: NA; clone size: NA; J gene: TRBJ2-3; CDR3 DNA: TGCGCCAGCAGCCAGGACTCCTCCACAGATACGCAGTATTTT; CDR3 protein: CASSQDSSTDTQYF
V gene: TRBV6-5; D gene: NA; clone size: few; J gene: TRBJ2-7; CDR3 DNA: TGTGCCAGCAGTTACAAGGCACGTTCCTACGAGCAGTACTTC; CDR3 protein: CASSYKARSYEQYF
V gene: TRBV28; D gene: TRBD1; clone size: many; J gene: TRBJ2-7; CDR3 DNA: TGTGCCAGCAGTTCCCTTCGGGACAGGGGTTACGAGCAGTACTTC; CDR3 protein: CASSSLRDRGYEQYF
V gene: TRBV6-5; D gene: NA; clone size: few; J gene: TRBJ2-3; CDR3 DNA: TGTGCCAGCAGTTACAACAGGGCTAATGGGGATACGCAGTATTTT; CDR3 protein: CASSYNRANGDTQYF